This T cell receptor beta chain was captured by sequencing in a study of T cell responses to AZD1222 COVID-19 vaccine. Looking at the study overall: Pooling covered second doses at about 4 or about 12 weeks.

CDR3 length equals 12 residues. Germline V gene sequence: CDR1 SGHNT, CDR2 YYREEE (reference sequence). V shed 5 bases, J shed 11 bases, and the junction held 9 bases outside the gene matches. Libraries were prepared by immunoSEQ multiplex PCR; TCRdb keeps only in-frame clonotypes and omits some of them. The data contain about 120,000 clones, around 92% of them singletons. The receptor's source is an adult in good health. The V gene is TRBV5-4, the J gene TRBJ1-1; 7 bases align to TRBD1. The specimen was peripheral blood, collected on day 0 of AZD1222 vaccination. This chain's CDR3 is CASRVQGRVAFF. The CDR3 DNA follows: TGTGCCAGCAGGGTACAGGGGAGGGTGGCTTTCTTT.